Listed below are T cell receptor beta chains from one sample, sequenced in a study of glioma-infiltrating T cells after dendritic cell vaccination. Here immunoSEQ multiplex PCR was the method, and the copy in TCRdb shows in-frame clones only, minus some. This table holds 70,000 to 90,000 clones, 80% to 85% found once. This specimen was blood, taken after dendritic cell vaccination. The receptor set was obtained from a human donor with glioblastoma. CDR3s include the opening cysteine and the closing phenylalanine or tryptophan. The D gene is left open where the match is weak. Clone size is stated in some rows and not others, as once, few, many or a class when expanded.

>TRBJ2-3|.|.|TRBV11-1
CASAGFSTDTQYF
>TRBJ2-7|.|.|TRBV5-1
CASSLGPMSSYEQYF
>TRBJ2-3|.|.|TRBV7-3
CASSSQVGTDTQYF
>TRBJ2-4|.|TRBD2|TRBV7-3
CASSPGLAGGTKNIQYF
>TRBJ2-7|.|.|TRBV7-2
CASSFPGNEQYF
>TRBJ1-3|once|.|TRBV7-8
CASSLVGTRNTIYF
>TRBJ2-7|.|TRBD1|TRBV5-6
CASSSGTGENEQYF
>TRBJ1-1|.|TRBD1|TRBV5-6
CASSMTGGETEAFF
>TRBJ1-2|.|TRBD1|TRBV6-5
CASRTGQGGGYTF
>TRBJ1-2|.|TRBD1|TRBV7-9
CASSRQGANYGYTF
>TRBJ2-3|once|TRBD1|TRBV11-3
CASSSGRDSQATDTQYF
>TRBJ2-5|.|.|TRBV14
CASSPLGATEETQYF
>TRBJ2-1|.|TRBD2|TRBV7-3
CASSLGWRGIGKEQFF
>TRBJ1-6|.|.|TRBV19
CASSMIVPGESSYNSPLHF
>TRBJ2-3|.|.|TRBV13
CASSWANTQYF
>TRBJ2-5|few|.|TRBV7-2
CASSLVAYQETQYF
>TRBJ1-4|.|.|TRBV7-8
CASSYRQRNEKLFF
>TRBJ2-7|few|TRBD1|TRBV6-6
CASSSLLQGKDNEQYF
>TRBJ1-3|.|.|TRBV4-1
CASSQEPPGSGNTIYF
>TRBJ1-6|.|TRBD1|TRBV5-6
CASSRGTGGAYSLLHF
>TRBJ2-5|.|.|TRBV14
CASSSQVKETQYF
>TRBJ1-6|.|.|TRBV19
CASSRPGPSNSPLHF
>TRBJ1-1|once|TRBD1|TRBV4-2
CASSQGGTVGGADPEAFF
>TRBJ1-4|.|.|TRBV6-1
CASSYVFGEKLFF
>TRBJ1-4|.|.|TRBV6-6
CASSYSQEKLFF
>TRBJ1-5|.|.|TRBV4-1
CASSQAGDQPQHF